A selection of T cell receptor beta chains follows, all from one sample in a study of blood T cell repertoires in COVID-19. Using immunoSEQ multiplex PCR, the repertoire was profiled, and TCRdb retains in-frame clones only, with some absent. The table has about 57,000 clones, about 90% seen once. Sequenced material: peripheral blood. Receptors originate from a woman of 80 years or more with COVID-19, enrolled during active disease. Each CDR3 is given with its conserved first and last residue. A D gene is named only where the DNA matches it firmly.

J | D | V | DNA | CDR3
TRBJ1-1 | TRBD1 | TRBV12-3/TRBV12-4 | TGTGCCAGCAGCGGCAGGACAGGGGCTGAAGCTTTCTTT | CASSGRTGAEAFF
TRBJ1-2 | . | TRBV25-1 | TGTGCCAGCAGTTTAACTGGCTATGGCTACACCTTC | CASSLTGYGYTF
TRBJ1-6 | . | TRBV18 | TGTGCCAGCTCGATGGGGGGGCCGGGTTCACCCCTCCACTTT | CASSMGGPGSPLHF
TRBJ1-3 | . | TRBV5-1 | TGCGCCAGCGGGGGGGATGGAAACACCATATATTTT | CASGGDGNTIYF
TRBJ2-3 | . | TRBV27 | TGTGCCAGCAGTTTTTACACAGATATCACAGATACGCAGTATTTT | CASSFYTDITDTQYF
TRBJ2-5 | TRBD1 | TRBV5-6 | TGTGCCAGCAGCTGGGGACAGGCGGGCCGACAAGAGACCCAGTACTTC | CASSWGQAGRQETQYF
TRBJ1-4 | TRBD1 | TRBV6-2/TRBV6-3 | TGTGCCAGCAGCCAAACCCGGACAGGGTTGGGGAAACTGTTTTTT | CASSQTRTGLGKLFF
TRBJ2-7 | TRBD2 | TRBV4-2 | TGTGCCAGCAGCGTAGGACTAGCTCGCGAGCAGTACTTC | CASSVGLAREQYF
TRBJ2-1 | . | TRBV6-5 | TGTGCCAGCAGTACTCGGACTACCTTCAGTGAGCAGTTCTTC | CASSTRTTFSEQFF
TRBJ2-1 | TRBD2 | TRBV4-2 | TGTGCCAGCAGCCAAGATGAGGAGCGGGGGGCATCCAATGAGCAGTTCTTC | CASSQDEERGASNEQFF
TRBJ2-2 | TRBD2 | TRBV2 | TGTGCCAGCAGTGAAGGGACTAGCGGGGGGACGAACACCGGGGAGCTGTTTTTT | CASSEGTSGGTNTGELFF